The 25 T cell receptor beta chains below all came from one sample that was sequenced in a study of blood T cells in healthy people across ages. With a J-beta primer mix and a sample-barcoded 5' primer, a second PCR ran 7 to 11 cycles. TCRdb reanalysed the 5' RACE reads using MiXCR and keeps one entry per CDR3 protein. The sample shows around 1,000,000 distinct CDR3 sequences, 30% to 40% of them seen only once. The specimen sequenced was blood. The receptor set was obtained from a man aged 18-30 years in good health.

The genes are TRBV6-6 and TRBJ1-1, with D perhaps matching TRBD1 (5 bases). CDR3 length: 15 amino acids. Germline V gives CDR1 MNHNY, CDR2 SVGAGI (reference sequence). Trimming cost V 2 bases and J 1 base, with 11 bases left between them. The CDR3 region has the DNA TGTGCCAGCAGTTACGCACCGGGGCGGAACACTGAAGCTTTCTTT. It specifies CASSYAPGRNTEAFF.

This clonotype was counted only a few times. The gene calls are TRBV28 and TRBJ2-3; TRBD2 might be the D (5 bases). The CDR3 covers 16 residues. V was cut by 6 bases and J by 2 bases, with 18 bases left in between. The germline CDR1 and CDR2 sequences are MDHEN and SYDVKM. The CDR3 nucleotides read TGTGCCAGCAGAAGCGGTGGGCCGTCGGACACAGATACGCAGTATTTT. Its translation is CASRSGGPSDTDTQYF.

This clonotype was counted once. Since a much larger clone is just one base distant, this may be a read error. This chain uses TRBV11-1 with TRBJ1-5; maybe TRBD1 (5 bases). From germline, CDR1 is SGHAT and CDR2 FQDESV (reference sequence). There are 13 residues in the CDR3. Deletions cut 5 bases from V and 4 bases from J, with 9 bases between. CDR3 region: CASSATANQPQHF. The CDR3 DNA reads as TGTGCCAGCAGCGCGACAGCAAATCAGCCCCAGCATTTT.

The chain combines TRBV7-2 with TRBJ2-6; D is unclear. The length of the CDR3 is 15 residues. V was trimmed by 1 base and J by 1 base, leaving 5 bases between them. Per germline, CDR1 SGHTA and CDR2 FQGNSA. CDR3 amino acids: CASSLDRSGANVLTF. In nucleotides, the CDR3 is TGTGCCAGCAGCTTAGACAGATCTGGGGCCAACGTCCTGACTTTC.

This clonotype occurred a few times. The CDR3 DNA follows: TGCAGTGCCCCTGACAGGGTATATGGCTACACCTTC. Encoded protein: CSAPDRVYGYTF. The chain combines TRBV20-1 with TRBJ1-2; 7 nucleotides line up with TRBD1. V shed 6 bases, J shed 5 bases, and the junction held 6 bases outside the gene matches. Germline V CDR1 and CDR2: DFQATT, SNEGSKA (reference sequence). The CDR3 is made up of 12 amino acids.

The V and J genes are TRBV12-3 or TRBV12-4 and TRBJ2-1; possible D gene TRBD1, 6 bases. The DNA matches TRBJ2-7 better at its end, which makes the J call doubtful. The CDR3 has 17 residues. In DNA form, the CDR3 reads TGTGCCAGCAGCGACACAAACAGGGCTTGGGCCTACAATGAGCAGTACTTC. It encodes CASSDTNRAWAYNEQYF.

This clonotype was seen only once. J is TRBJ1-5 and V is TRBV15, with unresolved D. V lost 0 bases, J lost 0 bases, and 12 bases lay in between. CDR3 size: 17 residues. Per the germline V gene, CDR1 is LNHNV and CDR2 is YYDKDF (reference sequence). The CDR3 DNA reads TGTGCCACCAGCAGAGATTTGGTAATCTATAGCAATCAGCCCCAGCATTTT. Its translation is CATSRDLVIYSNQPQHF.

In its sample, this clonotype was seen a few times. This chain connects TRBV7-2 to TRBJ2-4; TRBD2 is a possible D gene (6 bases). The J call may be faulty, since TRBJ2-5 better matches the DNA end. CDR1 and CDR2 from the germline V gene are SGHTA and FQGNSA. The CDR3 consists of 14 residues. This chain's CDR3 is CASSLVADQETQYF. The CDR3 DNA follows: TGTGCCAGCAGCTTGGTAGCGGACCAAGAGACCCAGTACTTC.

Many counts were recorded for this clonotype. V usage is TRBV4-3 and J usage is TRBJ2-2; possibly TRBD1 for D (6 bases). The ends were cut back, 1 base at V and 0 bases at J, with 15 bases in the middle. Looked up from germline, CDR1 is LGHNA and CDR2 is YSLEER. The CDR3 is made up of 18 amino acids. The CDR3, as DNA: TGCGCCAGCAGCCAAGCTCCTCCGGGACACACGAACACCGGGGAGCTGTTTTTT. Translation: CASSQAPPGHTNTGELFF.

This clonotype occurred a few times. The gene calls are TRBV12-5 and TRBJ1-6; D unclear. Germline V gives CDR1 LGHNT, CDR2 FRNRAP. The length of the CDR3 is 15 residues. V was clipped by 0 bases and J by 8 bases, with 11 bases between them. The CDR3 is CASGLVQGADSPLHF. The CDR3 DNA sequence: TGTGCTAGTGGTTTGGTACAAGGAGCTGATTCACCCCTCCACTTT.

This clonotype came up a few times. DNA of the CDR3: TGTGCCAGCAGCGTGGGGCACTCTCCCAATGAGCAGTTCTTC. It encodes CASSVGHSPNEQFF. This sequence joins TRBV9 and TRBJ2-1, with D perhaps TRBD1 (5 bases). The ends were cut back, 2 bases at V and 6 bases at J, with 12 bases in the middle. The CDR3 is made up of 14 amino acids. Germline loops: CDR1 SGDLS, CDR2 YYNGEE.

This clonotype was counted a single time. V is TRBV6-2 or TRBV6-3 and J is TRBJ1-1; unclear D gene. This CDR3 spans 13 amino acids. From germline, CDR1 is MNHEY and CDR2 SVGEGT. V lost 4 bases and J 7 bases, leaving 13 bases between the germline ends. The CDR3 DNA reads as TGTGCCAGCAGTTTCTACCGCCCGCGTGAAGCTTTCTTT. Its protein is CASSFYRPREAFF.

This sequence joins TRBV6-5 and TRBJ2-5; D is perhaps TRBD1 or TRBD2 (5 bases each). The CDR3 consists of 16 residues. Trimming took off 5 bases at V and 4 bases at J, with 20 bases between the two ends. Germline lookup yields CDR1 MNHEY and CDR2 SVGAGI. The CDR3 DNA is TGTGCCAGCAGTCGAACTTCAGGGACCGGTGGAGAGACCCAGTACTTC. Translated, it gives CASSRTSGTGGETQYF.

The chain couples TRBV12-3 or TRBV12-4 to TRBJ2-6; 7 bases fit TRBD1. CDR3 size: 15 residues. The trim removed 0 bases at V and 9 bases at J, leaving 5 bases unmatched. In nucleotides, the CDR3 is TGTGCCAGCAGTTTAGCGGGGACAGCGGACAACGTCCTGACTTTC. Protein product: CASSLAGTADNVLTF.

V usage is TRBV4-2 and J usage is TRBJ1-5, with 9 positions matching TRBD1. Trimming removed 2 bases from V and 4 bases from J; junction bases left unmatched: 3. This CDR3 has 15 amino acids. Germline values: CDR1 LGHNA, CDR2 YNFKEQ. CDR3 bases: TGTGCCAGCAGCCAATGGACAGGGGAAAATCAGCCCCAGCATTTT. As protein: CASSQWTGENQPQHF.

This clonotype appeared a few times. V is TRBV29-1 and J is TRBJ2-7, with D tentatively TRBD1 (5 bases). The J call could be wrong; TRBJ2-5 is a better fit for the DNA end. Germline CDR1 is SQVTM and CDR2 is ANQGSEA. The CDR3 runs to 12 residues. CDR3 in DNA: TGCAGCGTTGAGACAGTAGGTGGGACCCAGTACTTC. Its protein is CSVETVGGTQYF.

The rearrangement uses TRBV6-1 and TRBJ2-5, with D perhaps matching TRBD1 or TRBD2 (5 bases each). The CDR3 has 15 amino acids. V was trimmed by 0 bases and J by 2 bases, leaving 10 bases between them. Germline V CDR1 and CDR2: MNHNS, SASEGT. The CDR3 DNA is TGTGCCAGCAGTGAAGCCCGGGACGTACAAGAGACCCAGTACTTC. Amino acid sequence: CASSEARDVQETQYF.

The genes are TRBV20-1 and TRBJ2-7, with 10 positions matching TRBD1. CDR1 DFQATT and CDR2 SNEGSKA come from the germline V gene (reference sequence). With V trimmed by 0 bases and J by 4 bases, 9 bases remained unmatched. This CDR3 comprises 16 residues. CDR3 coding DNA: TGCAGTGCTAGAGATATCAGGGACAGGGGCAGTTACGAGCAGTACTTC. This translates into CSARDIRDRGSYEQYF.

This chain joins TRBV29-1 and TRBJ1-5; maybe TRBD1 (5 bases). The germline gives CDR1 SQVTM, CDR2 ANQGSEA. V dropped 7 bases and J dropped 5 bases, with 9 bases sitting between them. The CDR3 sequence is 11 residues long. The CDR3: CSAGDYQPQHF. In DNA form, the CDR3 reads TGCAGCGCCGGGGACTATCAGCCCCAGCATTTT. Full variable domain (rest looked up from reference TRBV29-1 and TRBJ1-5): SAVISQKPSRDICQRGTSLTIQCQVDSQVTMMFWYRQQPGQSLTLIATANQGSEATYESGFVIDKFPISRPNLTFSTLTVSNMSPEDSSIYLCSAGDYQPQHFGDGTRLSIL.

The rearrangement links TRBV11-3 to TRBJ2-5; unclear D gene. Trimming cost V 0 bases and J 1 base, with 6 bases left between them. Per the germline V gene, CDR1 is SGHNT and CDR2 is YENEEA. The CDR3 loop spans 14 amino acids. The CDR3 is CASSLDVTQETQYF. The DNA for the CDR3 is TGTGCCAGCAGCTTAGATGTGACCCAAGAGACCCAGTACTTC. The full variable domain, in which reference TRBV11-3 and TRBJ2-5 provide the parts outside the CDR3, is EAGVVQSPRYKIIEKKQPVAFWCNPISGHNTLYWYLQNLGQGPELLIRYENEEAVDDSQLPKDRFSAERLKGVDSTLKIQPAELGDSAVYLCASSLDVTQETQYFGPGTRLLVL.

The rearrangement uses TRBV7-2 and TRBJ1-1; maybe TRBD1 (5 bases). In germline, CDR1 is SGHTA, CDR2 FQGNSA. V was cut by 1 base and J by 4 bases, with 7 bases left in between. The CDR3 is 13 amino acids. The CDR3 spells CASSLVQGTEAFF. The CDR3 nucleotides are TGTGCCAGCAGCTTAGTCCAGGGCACTGAAGCTTTCTTT.

This clonotype has a handful of counts. The CDR3 coding sequence is TGCGCCAGCAGCTTAGCGCCCCCAAGCTCCTACAATGAGCAGTTCTTC. The encoded protein is CASSLAPPSSYNEQFF. J is TRBJ2-1 and V is TRBV5-1; D is unresolved. Trimming shortened V by 2 bases and J by 0 bases, and 12 bases separated the two germline ends. The CDR3 is 16 amino acids. Germline CDR1 reads SGHRS; CDR2 reads YFSETQ.

V gene TRBV20-1 combines with J gene TRBJ2-7, with 9 bases fitting TRBD1. This CDR3 spans 15 amino acids. V lost 4 bases, J lost 0 bases, and 7 bases stayed unmatched. CDR1 and CDR2 (germline): DFQATT, SNEGSKA (reference sequence). This CDR3 reads CSAIPRQGDSYEQYF. CDR3 DNA: TGCAGTGCTATTCCGAGACAGGGGGACTCCTACGAGCAGTACTTC.

The chain carries TRBV29-1 and TRBJ2-5; the D gene could be TRBD1 or TRBD2 (6 bases each). The CDR3 has 14 residues. Trimming pared 6 bases from V and 2 bases from J, leaving 16 bases between. The germline CDR1 and CDR2 sequences are SQVTM and ANQGSEA. The CDR3 DNA is TGCAGCGTCCCCTCCCAGGGGAGGCAAGAGACCCAGTACTTC. Protein product: CSVPSQGRQETQYF.

This clonotype was seen more than once but under ten times. The chain has TRBV2 and TRBJ1-5; a possible D gene is TRBD1 (6 bases). The germline V gene has CDR1 SNHLY and CDR2 FYNNEI. This CDR3 contains 14 residues. V was trimmed by 3 bases and J by 5 bases, leaving 11 bases between them. The CDR3 coding sequence is TGTGCCAGCAGTGACAGGACAGATGATCAGCCCCAGCATTTT. This gives the protein CASSDRTDDQPQHF.